This is a list of T cell receptor beta chains from one sample in a study of control samples from healthy donors and cancer patients. TCRdb's table, derived via immunoSEQ multiplex PCR, lists solely in-frame clones and lacks some. The table has approximately 170,000 clones, more than 90% seen once. The specimen was blood. These receptors were obtained from a man aged 25-40 years in good health. CDR3s include the opening cysteine and the closing phenylalanine or tryptophan. A D gene is named only where the DNA matches it firmly. Not every row has a clone size; where given, it reads once, few, many or a size class.

v_gene: TRBV9
d_gene: -
j_gene: TRBJ1-3
abundance: -
CDR3nt: TGTGCCAGCAGCGTAGACGTGGCTGTCTCTGGAAACACCATATATTTT
CDR3aa: CASSVDVAVSGNTIYF

v_gene: TRBV7-2
d_gene: -
j_gene: TRBJ1-2
abundance: -
CDR3nt: TGTGCCAGCAGCTCCGGACGGAACCACTATGGCTACACCTTC
CDR3aa: CASSSGRNHYGYTF

v_gene: TRBV29-1
d_gene: -
j_gene: TRBJ2-7
abundance: -
CDR3nt: TGCAGCGCCAAAGCGCCCGGGAGCTCCTACGAGCAGTACTTC
CDR3aa: CSAKAPGSSYEQYF

v_gene: TRBV5-1
d_gene: -
j_gene: TRBJ2-7
abundance: -
CDR3nt: TGCGCCAGCAGCACCCGACTAGGGTCCTACGAGCAGTACTTC
CDR3aa: CASSTRLGSYEQYF

v_gene: TRBV7-2
d_gene: -
j_gene: TRBJ1-4
abundance: -
CDR3nt: TGTGCCAGCAAAAAGGACCGGATTAATGAAAAACTGTTTTTT
CDR3aa: CASKKDRINEKLFF

v_gene: TRBV5-5
d_gene: -
j_gene: TRBJ2-7
abundance: -
CDR3nt: TGTGCCAGCAGCTTGGATGGCGGCCTAACCGAGCAGTACTTC
CDR3aa: CASSLDGGLTEQYF

v_gene: TRBV21-1
d_gene: -
j_gene: TRBJ2-3
abundance: -
CDR3nt: TGTGCCAGCAGCAAAGTCGTAATAGCGGCAGAAGATACGCAGTATTTT
CDR3aa: CASSKVVIAAEDTQYF

v_gene: TRBV5-4
d_gene: -
j_gene: TRBJ2-5
abundance: -
CDR3nt: TGTGCCAGCAGCAGAAGACTGGCAAACCAAGAGACCCAGTACTTC
CDR3aa: CASSRRLANQETQYF

v_gene: TRBV18
d_gene: -
j_gene: TRBJ1-1
abundance: -
CDR3nt: TGTGCCAGCTCACTGACCGACAGCCGGACTGAAGCTTTCTTT
CDR3aa: CASSLTDSRTEAFF

v_gene: TRBV3-1/TRBV3-2
d_gene: -
j_gene: TRBJ2-1
abundance: -
CDR3nt: TGTGCCAGCAGCCAAAAGGTCGGGACCCGCTCCTACAATGAGCAGTTCTTC
CDR3aa: CASSQKVGTRSYNEQFF

v_gene: TRBV6-2/TRBV6-3
d_gene: -
j_gene: TRBJ1-2
abundance: -
CDR3nt: TGTGCCAGCACCCCGCGGGGGCGGGGCTATGGCTACACCTTC
CDR3aa: CASTPRGRGYGYTF

v_gene: TRBV5-1
d_gene: -
j_gene: TRBJ1-2
abundance: -
CDR3nt: TGCGCCAGCAGCGCTAATGGCGGGACGTATGGCTACACCTTC
CDR3aa: CASSANGGTYGYTF

v_gene: TRBV11-1
d_gene: -
j_gene: TRBJ2-2
abundance: -
CDR3nt: TGTGCCAGCAGCTTAGAGGGTAGGGCCGGGGAGCTGTTTTTT
CDR3aa: CASSLEGRAGELFF

v_gene: TRBV27
d_gene: -
j_gene: TRBJ2-7
abundance: -
CDR3nt: TGTGCCAGCAGTTTATCCCCTCACTCCTACGAGCAGTACTTC
CDR3aa: CASSLSPHSYEQYF

v_gene: TRBV2
d_gene: -
j_gene: TRBJ1-3
abundance: -
CDR3nt: TGTGCCAGCAGTGAATATTGGGGCGCCGGAAACACCATATATTTT
CDR3aa: CASSEYWGAGNTIYF

v_gene: TRBV7-9
d_gene: TRBD1
j_gene: TRBJ1-1
abundance: -
CDR3nt: TGTGCCAGCAGCTTAGCCGGGACAGGGGTTAGGGACACTGAAGCTTTCTTT
CDR3aa: CASSLAGTGVRDTEAFF

v_gene: TRBV5-1
d_gene: -
j_gene: TRBJ1-3
abundance: -
CDR3nt: TGCGCCAGCAGCGCCGCCTCGTCTGGAAACACCATATATTTT
CDR3aa: CASSAASSGNTIYF

v_gene: TRBV14
d_gene: TRBD1
j_gene: TRBJ1-1
abundance: -
CDR3nt: TGTGCCAGCAGCCGGGGACAGGAAATCGGGAGGGCTTTCTTT
CDR3aa: CASSRGQEIGRAFF

v_gene: TRBV25-1
d_gene: TRBD1
j_gene: TRBJ1-6
abundance: -
CDR3nt: TGTGCCAGCAGTGAGGGACAGAATAATTCACCCCTCCACTTT
CDR3aa: CASSEGQNNSPLHF

v_gene: TRBV6-5
d_gene: TRBD1
j_gene: TRBJ1-3
abundance: -
CDR3nt: TGTGCCAGCAGTTACTCGGGACAGCCCTCTGGAAACACCATATATTTT
CDR3aa: CASSYSGQPSGNTIYF

v_gene: TRBV9
d_gene: TRBD2
j_gene: TRBJ2-3
abundance: once
CDR3nt: TGTGCCAGCAGCGTAGATAGCGGGAGTGGAGATACGCAGTATTTT
CDR3aa: CASSVDSGSGDTQYF

v_gene: TRBV2
d_gene: -
j_gene: TRBJ1-2
abundance: -
CDR3nt: TGTGCCAGCCGGGGGGCCCTTGGAGGCTACACCTTC
CDR3aa: CASRGALGGYTF